The 6 T cell receptor beta chains in this list originate from one sample, sequenced in a study of T cells in Graves' hyperthyroidism and ophthalmopathy. Template material for amplifying TCR beta CDR3 regions consisted of RNA transcripts. Carried out on the TCR CDR3, a first-round RT-PCR used the HTBI primer set. TCRdb re-analysed the multiplex PCR reads in MiXCR, keeping a single row per CDR3 protein. The table lists around 500,000 distinct CDR3 sequences, approximately 14% of them singletons. The sequencing input was blood. These receptors all come from a woman in her late teens or twenties with Graves' hyperthyroidism.

This clonotype was seen a handful of times. The chain has TRBV6-1 and TRBJ2-7; D remains unclear. Per the germline V gene, CDR1 is MNHNS and CDR2 is SASEGT. Between the trimmed V and J ends, which lost 3 bases and 3 bases, there was a span of 9 bases. This CDR3 comprises 13 residues. CDR3 residues: CASSDGRLYEQYF. CDR3 DNA sequence: TGTGCCAGCAGTGATGGCAGGCTCTACGAGCAGTACTTC.

The gene calls are TRBV11-3 and TRBJ2-7; 11 bases are a match to TRBD2. The J call may be incorrect, as the DNA end agrees better with TRBJ2-1. This CDR3 comprises 15 residues. CDR1 is SGHNT, CDR2 YENEEA, per germline. The CDR3, as DNA: TGTGCCAGCAGCATAACTAGCGGGAGCCCCGACGGGCAGTTCTTC. The encoded protein is CASSITSGSPDGQFF.

This clonotype has a count of ten or more. The DNA of the CDR3 is TGTGCCAGCAGCTTTAATCCCTACGAGCAGTACGTC. Amino acids: CASSFNPYEQYV. The V and J genes are TRBV11-3 and TRBJ2-7; D is uncertain. The V end was cut by 3 bases, the J end by 2 bases, with 5 bases between. The CDR3 contains 12 residues. Germline-derived CDR1 and CDR2 are SGHNT and YENEEA.

This clonotype was counted ten times or more. The rearrangement links TRBV30 to TRBJ1-5, with a weak D call TRBD1 (5 bases). The V end was cut by 1 base, the J end by 4 bases, with 8 bases between. CDR1 and CDR2 (germline): GTSNPN, SVGIG (reference sequence). This CDR3 is 13 amino acids long. The CDR3 spells CAWSAGENQPQHF. In DNA form, the CDR3 reads TGTGCCTGGAGTGCGGGGGAAAATCAGCCCCAGCATTTT. Filled out from reference TRBV30 and TRBJ1-5, the complete variable domain reads SQTIHQWPATLVQPVGSPLSLECTVEGTSNPNLYWYRQAAGRGLQLLFYSVGIGQISSEVPQNLSASRPQDRQFILSSKKLLLSDSGFYLCAWSAGENQPQHFGDGTRLSIL.

This clonotype has ten or more counts. CDR3 bases: TGTGCCAGCAGTTTAAGGGGGGGCTTTGATGGCTACACCTTC. As protein: CASSLRGGFDGYTF. V is TRBV12-3 or TRBV12-4 and J is TRBJ1-2; possible D gene TRBD1, 6 bases. The V and J ends lost 2 bases and 6 bases respectively, with 13 bases between them. The CDR3 extends over 14 amino acids.

This clonotype appeared many times. The chain couples TRBV11-2 to TRBJ1-2, with TRBD1 as a possible D gene (5 bases). The CDR3 loop spans 19 amino acids. V was pared by 5 bases and J by 2 bases, with 27 bases between. In germline, CDR1 is SGHAT, CDR2 FQNNGV. The CDR3 spells CASSTRGAVLTESNYGYTF. CDR3 bases: TGTGCCAGCAGCACACGAGGGGCGGTTTTAACAGAATCCAACTATGGCTACACCTTC.